This TCR beta chain was sequenced in a study of blood T cell repertoires in COVID-19 (dated by TCRdb to 2019 to 2021). In the study overall: Samples covering the acute and convalescent phases of COVID-19 were provided by collaborators in the United States, Italy and Spain. The sample metadata nearly always contained a de-identified subject ID, COVID-19 status, age in years and sex. Subjects who had been exposed to COVID-19, were actively infected with it, or had recovered from it provided the deeply sampled blood TCRbeta repertoires that made up the dataset. A freely available public database, intended as a resource for researchers studying the immune response to SARS-CoV-2, is where the repertoires were released. Samples were obtained from the ongoing ImmuneRACE study (first 160 participants) and from 1,254 subjects provided by 6 global collaborators. Where available, HLA class I and class II types were taken from metadata supplied by the sample provider and were not determined by assay-based typing. The material from the prospective study consisted of cDNA or gDNA derived from T cells, B-cell-depleted T cells, or PBMCs. The investigation overall reported the following: How much clinical and demographic metadata was included differed by source and by participant, and the metadata was provided uncurated.

Unmatched junction bases come to 10, with V trimmed by 8 bases and J by 5 bases. The CDR3 goes from the cysteine to the phenylalanine over 16 residues. Only the CDR3 portion is preserved as DNA: 48 bases, with reading frame beginning at the first base. CDR1 SGHAT and CDR2 FQNNGV are derived from the germline V gene. Collaborating institutions collected whole blood in K2EDTA tubes following their own protocols. For TCRbeta analysis, collaborators shipped samples in one of three forms: frozen whole blood, isolated PBMCs, or DNA extracted from either of those sample types. TCRbeta CDR3 regions were amplified from genomic DNA by means of the immunoSEQ Assay, a bias-controlled multiplex PCR. As for how the authors treated the data: The number of nucleated cells in each sample was estimated from the amplification of reference gene primers within the assay. To quantify the absolute abundance of each unique TCRbeta CDR3 rearrangement, sequence reads were collapsed and filtered. For each sample, productive Simpson clonality was calculated as the square root of Simpson's diversity index across productive rearrangements. TCRdb re-hosts the immuneACCESS table, in-frame sequences only. Its copies lack some clones; in the studies checked, an unresolved V gene accounts for under half of them, and the cause for the rest is not known. V and J calls and clone size are those listed in that table; D and trimming were worked out from the DNA. For this sample the table gives around 150,000 clones, of which 76% were detected only once. Clones ranked in the top ten supply 3.5% to 4.5% of the sample.

On this clone itself: What antigen it recognizes has not been identified. No much larger clone is present one base from it, and per-base qualities are unavailable.

The sequence links TRBV11-2 to TRBJ2-1; 12 bases in the middle match TRBD2. Sequenced input: peripheral blood. This clonotype was sampled from a man aged 55 to 70 with acute or convalescent COVID-19. The CDR3 corresponds to CASSGLAGGPDNEQFF. The DNA sequence is TGTGCCAGCTCGGGGCTAGCGGGAGGGCCGGACAATGAGCAGTTCTTC.